The 2 T cell receptor beta chains below all came from one sample that was sequenced in a study of response to subunit inactivated influenza vaccine. In TCRdb, the RT-PCR reads were re-called with MiXCR into one record per CDR3 protein. Of about 520,000 distinct CDR3 sequences detected, approximately 7.2% appear once; the ten largest clones hold 13%. The sample here was PBMCs from blood, taken approximately 25 months after vaccination. Receptors originate from a man between 50 and 69 years old who received an inactivated influenza vaccine.

The rearrangement uses TRBV5-1 and TRBJ1-1; D may be TRBD1 (5 bases). With 6 bases removed from V and 4 bases from J, the gap between germline ends came to 19 bases. The germline gives CDR1 SGHRS, CDR2 YFSETQ. This CDR3 comprises 15 residues. The CDR3 DNA follows: TGCGCCAGCACGACGATGGGGGGTACATTCACTGAAGCTTTCTTT. Translating it yields CASTTMGGTFTEAFF. Variable domain in full (rest from reference TRBV5-1 and TRBJ1-1): KAGVTQTPRYLIKTRGQQVTLSCSPISGHRSVSWYQQTPGQGLQFLFEYFSETQRNKGNFPGRFSGRQFSNSRSEMNVSTLELGDSALYLCASTTMGGTFTEAFFGQGTRLTVV.

The gene calls are TRBV5-1 and TRBJ2-1; 11 nucleotides line up with TRBD2. Germline CDR1 SGHRS, CDR2 YFSETQ. V was clipped by 4 bases and J by 7 bases; unmatched bases: 7. The CDR3 sequence is 15 residues long. CDR3 DNA: TGCGCCAGCAGCACAAATAGCGGGGGGGCGAATGAGCAGTTCTTC. Protein product: CASSTNSGGANEQFF.